This TCR beta chain was recovered during a study of PD-L1 blockade in urothelial cancer. About the research overall: Males with bladder-origin urothelial cancer constituted twenty-five of 29 patients. Points from the study as a whole: Clones that were tumor-associated expanded more in the blood of durable-benefit patients at 3 weeks.

Samples spanned pretreatment and treatment, with 1 to 8 time points per patient. What went into each PCR as a spike was synthetic TCR analog templates. The method was immunoSEQ multiplex PCR; TCRdb's version includes in-frame clones alone and lacks a portion of them. The repertoire holds more than 30,000 clones, with approximately 90% as singletons. Looked up from germline, CDR1 is LGHNA and CDR2 is YNFKEQ. CDR3 length: 17 residues. After removal of 1 base from V and 7 bases from J, the junction contained 10 bases not matched to a gene. As regards this clone: Its antigen is as yet unknown.

The material was PBMCs, obtained around atezolizumab (anti-PD-L1) treatment. This chain uses TRBV4-2 with TRBJ2-1; 10 bases fit TRBD2. This sequence originates from a man aged 55 to 70 with urothelial cancer. The CDR3 nucleotides read TGTGCCAGCAGCCAAGTGGGTAGCGGGAGGCCTAGGAATGAGCAGTTCTTC. Amino acid sequence: CASSQVGSGRPRNEQFF.